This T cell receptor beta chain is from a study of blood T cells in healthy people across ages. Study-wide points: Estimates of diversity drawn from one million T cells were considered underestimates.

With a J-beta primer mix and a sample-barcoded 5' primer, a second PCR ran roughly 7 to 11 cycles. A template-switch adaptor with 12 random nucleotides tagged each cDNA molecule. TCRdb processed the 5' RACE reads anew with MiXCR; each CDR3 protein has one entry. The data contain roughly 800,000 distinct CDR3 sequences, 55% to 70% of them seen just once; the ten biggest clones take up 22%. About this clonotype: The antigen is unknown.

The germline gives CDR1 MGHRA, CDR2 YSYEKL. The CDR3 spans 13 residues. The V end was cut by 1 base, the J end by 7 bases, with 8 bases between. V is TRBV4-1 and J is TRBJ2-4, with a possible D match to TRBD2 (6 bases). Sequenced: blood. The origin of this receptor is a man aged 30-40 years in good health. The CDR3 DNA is TGCGCCAGCAGCCAAGGGGGGGAGAACATTCAGTACTTC. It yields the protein CASSQGGENIQYF.